This record covers a single T cell receptor (beta chain). Original processing methods: From reference gene primer amplification, estimates of nucleated cell counts were derived. TCRdb keeps only in-frame clones here, not all; method: immunoSEQ multiplex PCR. The V and J calls and clone size come from that table; D and trimming were worked out from the DNA. The sample has more than 95,000 clones, about 86% seen once. Trimming stripped 5 bases from V and 4 bases from J, with 16 bases between. The CDR3 has 15 residues. CDR1 is SEHNR, CDR2 FQNEAQ, per germline (reference sequence). This specimen comes from a study of blood T cell repertoires in COVID-19.

Sequencing was done on a sample of peripheral blood. The chain carries TRBV7-9 and TRBJ2-3; D gene ambiguous. The receptor comes from a woman aged 45 to 65 with acute or convalescent COVID-19. The CDR3 loop is CASSLLVRRADTQYF. The CDR3 bases are TGTGCCAGCAGCCTATTGGTGCGTCGCGCAGATACGCAGTATTTT.